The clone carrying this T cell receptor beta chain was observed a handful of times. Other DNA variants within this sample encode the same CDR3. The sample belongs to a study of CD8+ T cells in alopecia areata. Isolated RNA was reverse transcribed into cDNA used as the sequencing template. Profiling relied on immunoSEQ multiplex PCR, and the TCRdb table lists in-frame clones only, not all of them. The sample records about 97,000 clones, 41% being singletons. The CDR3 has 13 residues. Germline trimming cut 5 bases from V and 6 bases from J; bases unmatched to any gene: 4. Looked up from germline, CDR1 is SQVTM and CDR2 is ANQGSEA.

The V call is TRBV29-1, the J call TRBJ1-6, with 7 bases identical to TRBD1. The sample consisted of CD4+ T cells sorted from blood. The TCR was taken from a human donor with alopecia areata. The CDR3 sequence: CSVTTGFNSPLHF. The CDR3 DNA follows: TGCAGCGTTACGACAGGGTTTAATTCACCCCTCCACTTT.